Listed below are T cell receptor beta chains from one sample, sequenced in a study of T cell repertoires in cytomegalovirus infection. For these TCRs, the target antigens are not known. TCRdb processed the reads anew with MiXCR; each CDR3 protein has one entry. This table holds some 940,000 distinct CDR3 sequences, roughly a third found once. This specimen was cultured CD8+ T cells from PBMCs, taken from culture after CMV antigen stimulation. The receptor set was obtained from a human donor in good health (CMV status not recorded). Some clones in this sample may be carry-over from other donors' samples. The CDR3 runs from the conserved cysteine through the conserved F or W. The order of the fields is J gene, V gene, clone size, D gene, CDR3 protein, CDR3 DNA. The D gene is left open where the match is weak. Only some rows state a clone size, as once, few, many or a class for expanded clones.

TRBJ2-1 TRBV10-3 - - CAISEMVEQFF TGTGCCATCAGTGAGATGGTGGAGCAGTTCTTC
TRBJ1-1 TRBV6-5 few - CASSWSGGVEAFF TGTGCCAGCAGTTGGTCGGGGGGCGTTGAAGCTTTCTTT
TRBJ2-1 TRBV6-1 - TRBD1 CASSVGQGIYNEQFF TGTGCCAGCAGTGTAGGACAGGGTATCTACAATGAGCAGTTCTTC
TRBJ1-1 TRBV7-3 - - CTSSLLPAEAFF TGTACCAGCAGCTTACTTCCGGCTGAAGCTTTCTTT
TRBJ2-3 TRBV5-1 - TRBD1 CASSAGTVTDTQYF TGCGCCAGCAGCGCCGGGACAGTCACAGATACGCAGTATTTT
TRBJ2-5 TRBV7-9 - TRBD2 CASSRSLAGGQETQYF TGTGCCAGCAGCCGTTCACTAGCGGGGGGGCAAGAGACCCAGTACTTC
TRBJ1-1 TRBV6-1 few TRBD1 CATSRGQGTEAFF TGTGCCACCTCCCGCGGACAGGGTACTGAAGCTTTCTTT
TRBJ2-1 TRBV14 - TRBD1 CASSPRTGITNEQFF TGTGCCAGCAGCCCTCGGACAGGGATTACCAATGAGCAGTTCTTC
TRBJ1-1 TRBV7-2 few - CASSPSVGGNAAFF TGTGCCAGCAGCCCCTCGGTCGGGGGGAACGCGGCTTTCTTT
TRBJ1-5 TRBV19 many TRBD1 CASSIPVGQGSDQPQHF TGTGCCAGTAGTATACCCGTGGGACAGGGATCGGATCAGCCCCAGCATTTT
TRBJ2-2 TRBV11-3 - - CASSPPDGELFF TGTGCCAGCAGCCCCCCGGACGGGGAGCTGTTTTTT
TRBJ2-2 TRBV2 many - CASSGGIAGELFF TGTGCCAGCAGTGGAGGGATAGCCGGGGAGCTGTTTTTT
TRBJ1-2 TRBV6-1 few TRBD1 CAIELQGPDGYGYTF TGTGCCATCGAGCTACAGGGGCCCGACGGCTATGGCTACACCTTC
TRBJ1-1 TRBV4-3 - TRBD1 CASSQALRQGFPEAFF TGCGCCAGCAGCCAAGCCCTTCGACAGGGATTTCCTGAAGCTTTCTTT
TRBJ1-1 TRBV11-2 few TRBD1 CASSSTGTDMNTEAFF TGTGCCAGCAGCTCCACCGGGACAGACATGAACACTGAAGCTTTCTTT
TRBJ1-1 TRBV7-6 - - CASSRQPGKPEAFF TGTGCCAGCAGCCGACAGCCCGGGAAACCTGAAGCTTTCTTT
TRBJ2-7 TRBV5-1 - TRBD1 CASSSGGEDEQYF TGCGCCAGCAGCTCAGGGGGCGAGGACGAGCAGTACTTC
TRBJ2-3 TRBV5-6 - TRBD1 CASSWRAGQGGDTQYF TGTGCCAGCAGCTGGAGGGCGGGACAGGGGGGAGATACGCAGTATTTT
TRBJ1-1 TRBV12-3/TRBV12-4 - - CASSLVPASTEAFF TGTGCCAGCAGTTTAGTTCCCGCCTCAACTGAAGCTTTCTTT
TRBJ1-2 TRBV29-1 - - CSVSRTETTYGYTF TGCAGCGTAAGTAGGACCGAAACGACGTATGGCTACACCTTC
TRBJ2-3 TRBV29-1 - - CSVPGAGDTQYF TGCAGCGTCCCAGGGGCTGGAGATACGCAGTATTTT
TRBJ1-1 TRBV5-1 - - CASSFTVTNTEAFF TGCGCCAGCAGCTTTACGGTGACTAACACTGAAGCTTTCTTT
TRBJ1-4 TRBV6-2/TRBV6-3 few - CASSTRTTGRTNEKLFF TGTGCCAGCAGTACGAGGACTACAGGGAGAACTAATGAAAAACTGTTTTTT
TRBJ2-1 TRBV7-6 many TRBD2 CASSPLAGGQVHNEQFF TGTGCCAGCAGCCCACTAGCGGGGGGGCAGGTTCACAATGAGCAGTTCTTC
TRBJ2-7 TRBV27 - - CASSPTFSYEQYF TGTGCCAGCAGTCCAACCTTCTCCTACGAGCAGTACTTC
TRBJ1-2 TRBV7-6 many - CASSPRAGQRGYTF TGTGCCAGCAGCCCCAGAGCAGGCCAGAGGGGCTACACCTTC
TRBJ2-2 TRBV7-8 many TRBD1 CASSFTGDTDTGELFF TGTGCCAGCAGCTTTACAGGGGACACCGATACCGGGGAGCTGTTTTTT
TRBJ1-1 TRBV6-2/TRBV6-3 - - CAIRIEGRSTEAFF TGTGCCATAAGAATTGAAGGGAGGAGCACTGAAGCTTTCTTT
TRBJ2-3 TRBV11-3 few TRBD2 CASSDKLAGPFTDTQYF TGTGCCAGCAGCGACAAACTAGCGGGGCCGTTCACAGATACGCAGTATTTT
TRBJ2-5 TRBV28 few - CASSLTRVEVQYF TGTGCCAGCAGCCTAACCAGGGTAGAGGTCCAGTACTTC
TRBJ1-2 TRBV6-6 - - CASSYKGGLLNGYTF TGTGCCAGCAGTTACAAGGGCGGCCTCCTAAATGGCTACACCTTC
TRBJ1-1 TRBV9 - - CASSVEAGVTGAKDEAFF TGTGCCAGCAGCGTAGAGGCAGGGGTAACGGGGGCCAAGGATGAAGCTTTCTTT
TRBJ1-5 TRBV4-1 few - CASSQERGGGQPQHF TGCGCCAGCAGCCAAGAGAGGGGGGGTGGTCAGCCCCAGCATTTT
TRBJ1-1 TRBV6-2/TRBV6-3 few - CASSYGLSGTENTEAFF TGTGCCAGCAGTTACGGATTGTCTGGGACCGAGAACACTGAAGCTTTCTTT
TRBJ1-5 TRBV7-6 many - CASSLEGGKLSQPQHF TGTGCCAGCAGCTTAGAGGGGGGGAAGTTGAGTCAGCCCCAGCATTTT
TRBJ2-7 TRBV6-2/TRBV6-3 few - CASTYLDGTYEQYF TGTGCCAGCACCTACCTGGACGGAACCTACGAGCAGTACTTC
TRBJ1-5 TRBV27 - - CASSSTPNQPQHF TGTGCCAGCAGCTCCACCCCTAATCAGCCCCAGCATTTT
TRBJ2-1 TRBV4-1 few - CASTRSGGELAENNEQFF TGCGCCAGCACCCGCTCAGGGGGGGAACTAGCGGAAAACAATGAGCAGTTCTTC
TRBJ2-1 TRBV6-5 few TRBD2 CASSYSASGGYNEQFF TGTGCCAGCAGTTACTCGGCTAGCGGGGGATACAATGAGCAGTTCTTC
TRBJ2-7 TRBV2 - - CASTLPGSYEQYF TGTGCCAGCACCCTCCCCGGGTCCTACGAGCAGTACTTC
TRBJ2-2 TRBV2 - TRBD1 CASRGVGGNTGELFF TGTGCCAGCAGGGGGGTAGGGGGCAACACCGGGGAGCTGTTTTTT
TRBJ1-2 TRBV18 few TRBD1 CASSPGQAPSNYGYTF TGTGCCAGCTCACCAGGACAGGCGCCCTCTAACTATGGCTACACCTTC
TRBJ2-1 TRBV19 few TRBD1 CASSIPPGQGASEQFF TGTGCCAGTAGTATTCCCCCGGGACAGGGGGCGAGTGAGCAGTTCTTC
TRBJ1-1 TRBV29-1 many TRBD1 CSVYRDSSSEAFF TGCAGCGTTTACCGGGACAGCTCTTCTGAAGCTTTCTTT
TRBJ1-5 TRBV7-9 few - CASSLSSQANQPQHF TGTGCCAGCAGCTTAAGTAGTCAGGCCAATCAGCCCCAGCATTTT
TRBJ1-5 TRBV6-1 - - CAAEQVGGTNQPQHF TGTGCCGCAGAACAAGTGGGGGGGACTAATCAGCCCCAGCATTTT
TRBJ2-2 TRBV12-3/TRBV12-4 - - CASSWDELELFF TGTGCCAGCAGTTGGGATGAGCTTGAGCTGTTTTTT
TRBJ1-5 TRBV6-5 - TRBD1 CASAGTGSNQPQHF TGTGCCAGCGCCGGGACAGGGAGCAATCAGCCCCAGCATTTT
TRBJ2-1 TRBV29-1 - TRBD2 CSVEDALSEGLAPYNEQFF TGCAGCGTTGAAGATGCTCTGAGTGAGGGACTAGCTCCCTACAATGAGCAGTTCTTC